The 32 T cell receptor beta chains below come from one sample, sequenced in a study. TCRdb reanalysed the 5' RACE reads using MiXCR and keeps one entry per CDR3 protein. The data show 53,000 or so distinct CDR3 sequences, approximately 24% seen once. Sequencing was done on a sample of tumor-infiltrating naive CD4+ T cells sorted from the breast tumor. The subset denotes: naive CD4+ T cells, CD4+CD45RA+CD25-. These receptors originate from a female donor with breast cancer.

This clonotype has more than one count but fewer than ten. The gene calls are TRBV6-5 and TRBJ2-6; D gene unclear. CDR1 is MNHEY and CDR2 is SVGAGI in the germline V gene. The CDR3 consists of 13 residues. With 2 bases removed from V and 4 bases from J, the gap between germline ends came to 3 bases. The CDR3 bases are TGTGCCAGCAGTTACGGCGGGGCCAACGTCCTGACTTTC. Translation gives CASSYGGANVLTF.

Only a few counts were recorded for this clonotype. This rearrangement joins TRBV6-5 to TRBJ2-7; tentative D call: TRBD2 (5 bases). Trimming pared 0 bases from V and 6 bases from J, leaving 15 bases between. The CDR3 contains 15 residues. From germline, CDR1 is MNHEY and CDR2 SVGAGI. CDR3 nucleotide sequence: TGTGCCAGCAGTTACTCCTACCAGCGGACCCCCGAGCAGTACTTC. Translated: CASSYSYQRTPEQYF.

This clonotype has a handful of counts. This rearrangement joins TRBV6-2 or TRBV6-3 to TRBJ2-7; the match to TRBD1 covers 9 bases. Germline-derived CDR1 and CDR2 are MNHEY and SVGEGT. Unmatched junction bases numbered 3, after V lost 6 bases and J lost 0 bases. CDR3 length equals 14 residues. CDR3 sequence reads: CASRGTGSSYEQYF. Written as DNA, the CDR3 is TGTGCCAGCAGAGGGACAGGGAGCTCCTACGAGCAGTACTTC.

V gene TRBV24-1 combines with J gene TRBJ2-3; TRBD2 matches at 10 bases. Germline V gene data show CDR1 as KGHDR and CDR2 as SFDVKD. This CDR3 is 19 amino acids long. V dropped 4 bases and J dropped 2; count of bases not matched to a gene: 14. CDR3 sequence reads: CATSDLRSGRASDTDTQYF. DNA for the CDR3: TGTGCCACCAGTGACCTTAGGAGCGGGAGGGCCTCGGACACAGATACGCAGTATTTT.

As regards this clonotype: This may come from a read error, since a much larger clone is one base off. CDR3 amino acids: CASTVGRDNSPLHF. Here the CDR3 DNA reads TGCGCCAGCACCGTGGGGAGGGATAATTCACCCCTCCACTTT. V gene TRBV5-1 combines with J gene TRBJ1-6; D unresolved. In germline, CDR1 is SGHRS, CDR2 YFSETQ. V gave up 6 bases and J gave up 5 bases, with 12 bases separating them. The length of the CDR3 is 14 residues.

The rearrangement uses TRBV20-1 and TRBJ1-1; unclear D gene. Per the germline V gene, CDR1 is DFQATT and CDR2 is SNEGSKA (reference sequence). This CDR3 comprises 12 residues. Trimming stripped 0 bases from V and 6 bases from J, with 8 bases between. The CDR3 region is CSARDRVAEAFF. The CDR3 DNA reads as TGCAGTGCTAGAGATCGGGTGGCTGAAGCTTTCTTT.

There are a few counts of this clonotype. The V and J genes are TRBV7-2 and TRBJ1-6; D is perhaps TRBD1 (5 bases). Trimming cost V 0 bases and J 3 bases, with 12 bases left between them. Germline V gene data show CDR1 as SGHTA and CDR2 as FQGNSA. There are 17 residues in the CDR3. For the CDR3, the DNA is TGTGCCAGCAGCTTAGCGCCAGACAGCCTCTATAATTCACCCCTCCACTTT. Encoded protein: CASSLAPDSLYNSPLHF.

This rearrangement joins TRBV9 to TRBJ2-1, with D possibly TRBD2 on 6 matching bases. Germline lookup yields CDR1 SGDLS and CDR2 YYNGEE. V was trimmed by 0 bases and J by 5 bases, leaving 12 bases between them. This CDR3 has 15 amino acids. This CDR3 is CASSVDTGSNNEQFF. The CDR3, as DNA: TGTGCCAGCAGCGTAGATACCGGGAGTAACAATGAGCAGTTCTTC.

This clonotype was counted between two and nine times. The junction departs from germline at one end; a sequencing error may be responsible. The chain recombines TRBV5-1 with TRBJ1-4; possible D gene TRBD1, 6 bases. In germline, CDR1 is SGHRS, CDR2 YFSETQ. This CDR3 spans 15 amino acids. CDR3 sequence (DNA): TGCGCCAGCACCTTGGACGGACAGCGAAATGAAAAACTGTTTTTT. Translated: CASTLDGQRNEKLFF.

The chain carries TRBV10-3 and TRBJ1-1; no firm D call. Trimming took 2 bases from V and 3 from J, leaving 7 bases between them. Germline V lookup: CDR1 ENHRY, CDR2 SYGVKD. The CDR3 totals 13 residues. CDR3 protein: CAISETRDTEAFF. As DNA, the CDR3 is TGTGCCATCAGTGAGACTCGGGACACTGAAGCTTTCTTT.

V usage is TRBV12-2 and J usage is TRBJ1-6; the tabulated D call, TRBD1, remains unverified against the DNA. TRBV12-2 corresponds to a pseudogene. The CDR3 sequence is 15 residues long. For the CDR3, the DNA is TGTGCAAGACGCTTAAACCCCGGGTATAATTCACCCCTCCACTTT. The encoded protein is CARRLNPGYNSPLHF.

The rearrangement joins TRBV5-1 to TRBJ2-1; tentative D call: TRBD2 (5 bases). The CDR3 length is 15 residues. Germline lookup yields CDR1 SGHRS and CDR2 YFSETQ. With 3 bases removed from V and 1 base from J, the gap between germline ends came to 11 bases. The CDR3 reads CASSWSGSSYNEQFF. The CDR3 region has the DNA TGCGCCAGCAGCTGGAGCGGTTCTTCCTACAATGAGCAGTTCTTC. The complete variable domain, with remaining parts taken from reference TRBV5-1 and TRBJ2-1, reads KAGVTQTPRYLIKTRGQQVTLSCSPISGHRSVSWYQQTPGQGLQFLFEYFSETQRNKGNFPGRFSGRQFSNSRSEMNVSTLELGDSALYLCASSWSGSSYNEQFFGPGTRLTVL.

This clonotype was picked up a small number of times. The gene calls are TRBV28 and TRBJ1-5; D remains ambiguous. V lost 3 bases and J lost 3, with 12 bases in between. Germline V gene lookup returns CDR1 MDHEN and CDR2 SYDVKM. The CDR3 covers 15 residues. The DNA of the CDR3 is TGTGCCAGCAGTTTGGCAGAAATGTACAATCAGCCCCAGCATTTT. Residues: CASSLAEMYNQPQHF.

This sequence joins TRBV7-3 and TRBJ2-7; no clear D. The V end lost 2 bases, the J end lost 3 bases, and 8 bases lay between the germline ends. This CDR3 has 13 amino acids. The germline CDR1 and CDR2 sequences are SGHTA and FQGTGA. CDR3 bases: TGTGCCAGCAGCTTACTCCAGCGCTACGAGCAGTACTTC. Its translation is CASSLLQRYEQYF.

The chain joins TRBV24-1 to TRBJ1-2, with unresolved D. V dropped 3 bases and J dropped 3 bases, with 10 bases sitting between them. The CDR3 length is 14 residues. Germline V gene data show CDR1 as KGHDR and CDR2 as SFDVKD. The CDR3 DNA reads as TGTGCCACCAGTGATCACACGGCCCACTATGGCTACACCTTC. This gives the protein CATSDHTAHYGYTF.

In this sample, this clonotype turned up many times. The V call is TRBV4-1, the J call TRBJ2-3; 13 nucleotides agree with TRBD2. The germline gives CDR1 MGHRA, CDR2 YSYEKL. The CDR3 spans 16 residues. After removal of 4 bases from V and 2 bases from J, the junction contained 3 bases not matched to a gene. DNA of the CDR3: TGCGCCAGCAGCCGACTAGCGGGAGGTCTCACAGATACGCAGTATTTT. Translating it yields CASSRLAGGLTDTQYF.

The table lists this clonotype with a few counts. The CDR3 spells CASSPSGQGAREQYF. The CDR3 region has the DNA TGTGCCAGCAGCCCTTCGGGACAGGGGGCGCGAGAGCAGTACTTC. The rearrangement links TRBV6-5 to TRBJ2-7; 12 positions agree with TRBD1. Germline assignment: CDR1 MNHEY and CDR2 SVGAGI. J was trimmed by 7 bases and V by 6 bases; bases with no gene match: 10. This CDR3 has 15 residues.

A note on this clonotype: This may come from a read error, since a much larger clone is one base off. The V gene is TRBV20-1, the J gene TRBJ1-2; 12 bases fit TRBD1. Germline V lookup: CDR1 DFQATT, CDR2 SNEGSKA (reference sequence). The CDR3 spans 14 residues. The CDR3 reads CSAGAGQGARGCTF. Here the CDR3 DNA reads TGCAGTGCTGGAGCGGGACAGGGGGCGAGGGGCTGCACCTTC.

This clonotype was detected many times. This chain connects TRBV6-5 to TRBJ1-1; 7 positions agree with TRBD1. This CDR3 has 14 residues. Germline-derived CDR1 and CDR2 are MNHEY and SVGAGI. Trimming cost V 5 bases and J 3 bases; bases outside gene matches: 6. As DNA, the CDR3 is TGTGCCAGCAGTGACAGGGCCGGGGACACTGAAGCTTTCTTT. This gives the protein CASSDRAGDTEAFF.

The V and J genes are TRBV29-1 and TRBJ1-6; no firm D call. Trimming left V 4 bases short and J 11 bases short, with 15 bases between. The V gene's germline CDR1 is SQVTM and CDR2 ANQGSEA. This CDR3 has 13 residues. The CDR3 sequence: CSVGEGGNPPLHF. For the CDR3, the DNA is TGCAGCGTTGGTGAGGGAGGGAATCCACCCCTCCACTTT.

Written as DNA, the CDR3 is TGTGCCAGCTCACCAGGGAGTTTGAACACTGAAGCTTTCTTT. Translating it yields CASSPGSLNTEAFF. The chain links TRBV18 to TRBJ1-1; D remains unclear. Trimming stripped 2 bases from V and 0 bases from J, with 7 bases between. The CDR3 length is 14 residues. Per the germline V gene, CDR1 is KGHSH and CDR2 is LQKENI.

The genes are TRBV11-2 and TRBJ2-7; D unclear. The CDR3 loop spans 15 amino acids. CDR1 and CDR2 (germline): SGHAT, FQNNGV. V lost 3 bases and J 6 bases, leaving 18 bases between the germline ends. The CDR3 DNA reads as TGTGCCAGCAGCTTCCCGGCAGTAAGGAGTCGCGAGCAGTACTTC. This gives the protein CASSFPAVRSREQYF.

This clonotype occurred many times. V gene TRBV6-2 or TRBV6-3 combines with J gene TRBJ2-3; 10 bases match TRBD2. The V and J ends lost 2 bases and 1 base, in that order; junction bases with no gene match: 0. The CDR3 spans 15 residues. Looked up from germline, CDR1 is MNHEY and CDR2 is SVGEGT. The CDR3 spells CASSYGTSGTDTQYF. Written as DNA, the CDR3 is TGTGCCAGCAGTTACGGGACTAGCGGCACAGATACGCAGTATTTT.

The CDR3 DNA reads as TGTGCCAGCAGTTTAGCGGGAAGGACCACTGAAGCTTTCTTT. This sequence encodes CASSLAGRTTEAFF. The rearrangement joins TRBV27 to TRBJ1-1; D is uncertain. Germline CDR1 is MNHEY and CDR2 is SMNVEV (reference sequence). The CDR3 has 14 amino acids. V was shortened by 2 bases and J by 4 bases, with 11 bases between the two germline ends.

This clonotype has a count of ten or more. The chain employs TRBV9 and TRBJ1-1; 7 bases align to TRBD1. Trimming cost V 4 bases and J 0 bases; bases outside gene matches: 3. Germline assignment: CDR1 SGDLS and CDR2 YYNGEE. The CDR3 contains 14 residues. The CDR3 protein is CASSTRGLNTEAFF. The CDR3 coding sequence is TGTGCCAGCAGCACCAGGGGGTTGAACACTGAAGCTTTCTTT.

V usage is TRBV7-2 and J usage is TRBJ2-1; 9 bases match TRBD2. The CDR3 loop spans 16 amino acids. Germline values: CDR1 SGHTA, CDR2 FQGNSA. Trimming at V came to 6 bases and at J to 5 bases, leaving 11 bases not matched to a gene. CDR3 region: CASSPPGLARNNEQFF. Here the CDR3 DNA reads TGTGCCAGCAGTCCCCCAGGACTAGCGCGGAACAATGAGCAGTTCTTC.

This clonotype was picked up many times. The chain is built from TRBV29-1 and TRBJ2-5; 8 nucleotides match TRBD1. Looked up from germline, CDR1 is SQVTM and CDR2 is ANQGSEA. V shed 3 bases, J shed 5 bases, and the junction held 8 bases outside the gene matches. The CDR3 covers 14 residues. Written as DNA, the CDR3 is TGCAGCGTTGATGGGGCAGGGGGCACGGAGACCCAGTACTTC. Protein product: CSVDGAGGTETQYF.

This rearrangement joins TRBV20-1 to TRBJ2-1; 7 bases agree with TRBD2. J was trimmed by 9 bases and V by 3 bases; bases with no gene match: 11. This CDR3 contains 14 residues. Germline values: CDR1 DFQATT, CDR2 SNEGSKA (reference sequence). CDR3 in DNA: TGCAGTGCTAGGGACTTGGCGGGAGCTGGTGAGCAGTTCTTC. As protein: CSARDLAGAGEQFF.

The CDR3 DNA is TGCGCCAGCAGCCCTTCCCCTAATGAAAAACTGTTTTTT. Its translation is CASSPSPNEKLFF. The chain combines TRBV4-1 with TRBJ1-4; D unclear. The length of the CDR3 is 13 residues. Germline values: CDR1 MGHRA, CDR2 YSYEKL. V was cut by 4 bases and J by 3 bases, with 6 bases left in between.

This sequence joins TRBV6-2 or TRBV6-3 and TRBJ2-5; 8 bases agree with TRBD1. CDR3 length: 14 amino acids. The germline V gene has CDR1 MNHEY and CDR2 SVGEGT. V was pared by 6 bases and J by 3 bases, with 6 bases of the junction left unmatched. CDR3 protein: CASSDRGEEETQYF. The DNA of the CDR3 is TGTGCCAGCAGCGACAGGGGCGAGGAAGAGACCCAGTACTTC.

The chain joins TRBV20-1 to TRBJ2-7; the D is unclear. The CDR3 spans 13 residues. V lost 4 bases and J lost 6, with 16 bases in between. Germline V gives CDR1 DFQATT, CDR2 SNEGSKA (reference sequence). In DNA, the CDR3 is TGCAGTGCTACGCCTGGAAGCTCTCGCGAGCAGTACTTC. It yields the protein CSATPGSSREQYF.

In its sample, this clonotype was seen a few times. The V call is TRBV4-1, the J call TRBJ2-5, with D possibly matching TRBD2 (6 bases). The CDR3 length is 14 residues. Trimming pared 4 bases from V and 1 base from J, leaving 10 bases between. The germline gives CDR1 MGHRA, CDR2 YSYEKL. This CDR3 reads CASSRAGRQETQYF. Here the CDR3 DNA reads TGCGCCAGCAGCCGGGCGGGACGCCAAGAGACCCAGTACTTC.